This is a list of T cell receptor beta chains from one sample in a study of CD8+CD57+ T cells in acquired aplastic anemia. Each CDR3 protein gets one entry after TCRdb re-called the reads with MiXCR. This table has some 220,000 distinct CDR3 sequences, around 32% appearing once. Sequenced: sorted CD4+, CD8+, or CD8+CD57+ T cells (not recorded which) from PBMCs. All receptors come from a human donor in good health, serving as a control. CDR3s include the opening cysteine and the closing phenylalanine or tryptophan. A D gene is named only where the DNA matches it firmly. Expanded clones get a size class; other rows say once, few or many, or leave the size out.

size	D	V	J	DNA	CDR3
many	TRBD2	TRBV2	TRBJ2-1	TGTGCCAGCGTCGAACTAGCGGGAGCCCCCAATGAGCAGTTCTTC	CASVELAGAPNEQFF
-	-	TRBV20-1	TRBJ1-3	TGCAGTGCTAGAGATTCAGGGTCTCGGGCGGGAAACACCATATATTTT	CSARDSGSRAGNTIYF
once	-	TRBV15	TRBJ2-7	TGTGCCACCAGCACTTACCGAGGCTACGAGCAGTACTTC	CATSTYRGYEQYF
few	-	TRBV6-6	TRBJ1-1	TGTGCCAGCAGGCGCAGGGAAGGCCCCACTGAAGCTTTCTTT	CASRRREGPTEAFF
many	-	TRBV7-3	TRBJ2-3	TGTGCCAGCAGCTTAGGGGTAGCCACAGATACGCAGTATTTT	CASSLGVATDTQYF
few	-	TRBV3-1	TRBJ1-1	TGTGCCAGCAGCCAAGTTGTTTCAGCCCATGAAGCTTTCTTT	CASSQVVSAHEAFF
many	-	TRBV20-1	TRBJ2-3	TGCAGTGCTAGGACTAGCACAGATACGCAGTATTTT	CSARTSTDTQYF
many	TRBD1	TRBV7-8	TRBJ2-7	TGTGCCAGCAGCTTAACCGGACAGGCCTACGAGCAGTACTTC	CASSLTGQAYEQYF
-	-	TRBV7-3	TRBJ2-2	TGTACCAGCAGCCTTAGCCATGGCGCCGGGGAGCTGTTTTTT	CTSSLSHGAGELFF
-	-	TRBV10-1	TRBJ2-7	TGCGCCACCTCCAGGGGGGGTTACTACGAGCAGTACTTC	CATSRGGYYEQYF
-	-	TRBV6-1	TRBJ1-6	TGTGCCAGCAGTAGGGGGGAGGGTTCAGGCTATAATTCACCCCTCCACTTT	CASSRGEGSGYNSPLHF
many	-	TRBV11-2	TRBJ1-1	TGTGCCAGCAGCCCCCCGGGGGCAAGTGAAGCTTTCTTT	CASSPPGASEAFF
many	-	TRBV4-2	TRBJ1-2	TGTGCCAGCAGCCAAGATTTGAGGGGTAGTGGTGGCTACACCTTC	CASSQDLRGSGGYTF
few	-	TRBV19	TRBJ1-1	TGTGCCAGTAGTGCGGACGGGAACGCTGAAGCTTTCTTT	CASSADGNAEAFF
many	-	TRBV7-2	TRBJ2-5	TGTGCCAGCAGCCCCACCCCGGGGGCAGGGAGAGAGACCCAGTACTTC	CASSPTPGAGRETQYF
many	-	TRBV2	TRBJ1-3	TGTGCCAGCAGTGTTGCGGTGAGCTCTGGAAACACCATATATTTT	CASSVAVSSGNTIYF
many	-	TRBV12-3/TRBV12-4	TRBJ2-7	TGTGCCAGCGGGGTGGGTGGGGCTCGGAGCGAGCAGTACTTC	CASGVGGARSEQYF
many	-	TRBV19	TRBJ2-2	TGTGCCAGTAGTATAGGGCCAGGGAAGACCGGGGAGCTGTTTTTT	CASSIGPGKTGELFF
many	-	TRBV6-1	TRBJ1-2	TGTGCCAGCAGTCCCCTCGTCGGTAACTATGGCTACACCTTC	CASSPLVGNYGYTF
-	-	TRBV20-1	TRBJ1-1	TGCAGTGCTAGACAAAGAATGAACACTGAAGCTTTCTTT	CSARQRMNTEAFF
many	-	TRBV5-4	TRBJ1-2	TGTGCCAGCAGCTTGGGGCAGACCTATGGCTACACCTTC	CASSLGQTYGYTF
-	-	TRBV6-1	TRBJ2-7	TGTGCCAGCGCCCGCGAAACAGGGCTCTACGAGCAGTACTTC	CASARETGLYEQYF
many	-	TRBV27	TRBJ1-6	TGTGCCAGCAGTAGAAATGCCCGTCCTCCCCTCCACTTT	CASSRNARPPLHF
-	-	TRBV13	TRBJ1-3	TGTGCCAGCAGCCCCAACCGACTTACCCACAGCTCTGGAAACACCATATATTTT	CASSPNRLTHSSGNTIYF
-	-	TRBV25-1	TRBJ2-7	TGTGCCAGCAGCCAAATACACAGGGACTTGGACGAGCAGTACTTC	CASSQIHRDLDEQYF
many	-	TRBV6-5	TRBJ2-7	TGTGCCAGCAGTTCGGCGGGGACAGCGGCCTACGAGCAGTACTTC	CASSSAGTAAYEQYF
few	-	TRBV5-1	TRBJ2-5	TGCGCCAGCAGCGAGTACCAAGAGACCCAGTACTTC	CASSEYQETQYF
many	-	TRBV24-1	TRBJ1-1	TGTGCCACCAGTGCAACAGGGAACACTGAAGCTTTCTTT	CATSATGNTEAFF
few	TRBD1	TRBV6-1	TRBJ1-5	TGTGCCAGCAGTGAAGCGCAATCCAGGGGGCTGCATCAGCCCCAGCATTTT	CASSEAQSRGLHQPQHF
-	-	TRBV5-4	TRBJ2-5	TGTGCCAGCAGCTCCCGCCGGGGTCCGGGACGGGGAGAGACCCAGTACTTC	CASSSRRGPGRGETQYF
many	-	TRBV4-1	TRBJ2-7	TGCGCCAGCAGCGCGGTGGGTAGAAACGAGCAGTACTTC	CASSAVGRNEQYF
-	-	TRBV5-1	TRBJ1-1	TGCGCCAGCAGCTTGAGGGAATTCTTGAACACTGAAGCTTTCTTT	CASSLREFLNTEAFF
many	-	TRBV2	TRBJ2-7	TGTGCCAGCAAACAGGGCTACCTCGCTGAGCAGTACTTC	CASKQGYLAEQYF
many	-	TRBV20-1	TRBJ1-2	TGCAGTGCTCCCCCCGGGGACACCCGGAGCACATATGGCTACACCTTC	CSAPPGDTRSTYGYTF
once	TRBD1	TRBV2	TRBJ2-1	TGTGCCAGCAGTTACTACCGGACAGGGCTGGACAATGAGCAGCTCTTC	CASSYYRTGLDNEQLF
-	TRBD2	TRBV6-1	TRBJ2-5	TGTGCCAGCAGCCCAGCGGGAGGGTATGGGGAGACCCAGTACTTC	CASSPAGGYGETQYF
many	TRBD1	TRBV2	TRBJ1-5	TGTGCCAGCAGTGAGAAAGGGACAGGGCGCAAAAGGAGGGATCAGCCCCAGCATTTT	CASSEKGTGRKRRDQPQHF
-	-	TRBV29-1	TRBJ2-3	TGCAGCGTTGTTGGTACCCCCAATACTGATACGCAGTATTTT	CSVVGTPNTDTQYF
many	TRBD2	TRBV20-1	TRBJ2-3	TGCAGTGCTATGGCTAGCGGGACAGCAGATACGCAGTATTTT	CSAMASGTADTQYF
-	TRBD2	TRBV20-1	TRBJ2-1	TGCAGTGCTAGTAGAGCGGGGATCTCCTACAATGAGCAGTTCTTC	CSASRAGISYNEQFF
-	-	TRBV3-1	TRBJ2-5	TGTGCCAGCAGCCACCGCAGTCAAGAGACCCAGTACTTC	CASSHRSQETQYF
-	-	TRBV5-1	TRBJ1-1	TGCGCCAGCAGCTTCGGGGGCGGAGGGATGAACACTGAAGCTTTCTTT	CASSFGGGGMNTEAFF
few	-	TRBV5-6	TRBJ1-1	TGTGCCAGCAGCTTGTCGATCAGGGGTTACACTGAAGCTTTCTTT	CASSLSIRGYTEAFF
many	-	TRBV6-5	TRBJ2-7	TGTGCCAGCACCCCCTTCTACCCCCTGGGCGAGCAGTACTTC	CASTPFYPLGEQYF
many	-	TRBV20-1	TRBJ1-2	TGCAGTGCTAGAGATCCTGTACAGGCCAGTAACTATGGCTACACCTTC	CSARDPVQASNYGYTF
few	TRBD2	TRBV9	TRBJ2-5	TGTGCCAGCAGCGCGGGGGGGGTAGCGGGGTTACAAGAGACCCAGTACTTC	CASSAGGVAGLQETQYF
many	TRBD1	TRBV30	TRBJ2-7	TGTGCCTGGGGGACAGGGACCTACGAGCAGTACTTC	CAWGTGTYEQYF
few	TRBD2	TRBV10-1	TRBJ2-7	TGCGCCAGCAGTGAGTCGGGAGCGGGAGGGCACGAGCAGTACTTC	CASSESGAGGHEQYF
-	TRBD1	TRBV19	TRBJ2-7	TGTGCCAGTAGCGCGACAGGGGACGGGGGCAACGAGCAGTACTTC	CASSATGDGGNEQYF
few	-	TRBV5-1	TRBJ1-5	TGCGCCAGCAGCTTGACGACTGGAGATCAGCCCCAGCATTTT	CASSLTTGDQPQHF
once	TRBD1	TRBV9	TRBJ1-1	TGTGCCAGCAGCGCGGGACAGCGGAACACTGAAGCTTTCTTT	CASSAGQRNTEAFF
few	-	TRBV18	TRBJ1-2	TGTGCCAGCTCACCAGGGCATGACTATGGCTACACCTTC	CASSPGHDYGYTF
-	-	TRBV5-1	TRBJ2-2	TGCGCCAGCAGCTCGGGGGCCGGCTTAGCCGGGGAGCTGTTTTTT	CASSSGAGLAGELFF
-	TRBD1	TRBV10-3	TRBJ1-1	TGTGCCAGCACCACTCGGGACAGGGTCACTGAAGCTTTCTTT	CASTTRDRVTEAFF
-	-	TRBV20-1	TRBJ2-7	TGCAGTGCCGATTACGAGCAGTACTTC	CSADYEQYF
many	TRBD1	TRBV19	TRBJ1-2	TGTGCCGTCGAGGGTAGGGACAGGGGAAGGAGCTACACCTTC	CAVEGRDRGRSYTF
-	-	TRBV4-1	TRBJ1-1	TGCGCCAGCAGCCAAGGCGGACTAAGAGAAGTTTACACTGAAGCTTTCTTT	CASSQGGLREVYTEAFF
many	TRBD1	TRBV20-1	TRBJ2-3	TGCAGTCTATGGAAGGGACAGGATGCAGATACGCAGTATTTT	CSLWKGQDADTQYF
-	TRBD2	TRBV9	TRBJ2-1	TGTGCCAGCAGTAAAAGGTCCGCGGGGGAAGATGAGCAGTTCTTC	CASSKRSAGEDEQFF